Listed here are 18 T cell receptor beta chains from one sample, sequenced in a study of T cells in Graves' hyperthyroidism and ophthalmopathy. Using RNA transcripts as the source, TCR beta CDR3 regions were amplified. RT-PCR in the first round (using the HTBI primer set) targeted the TCR CDR3. TCRdb fed the multiplex PCR reads into MiXCR, producing one record per CDR3 protein. The sample includes approximately 210,000 distinct CDR3 sequences, 15% to 20% seen only once; the top ten take roughly 53%. Sequenced: blood. The source is a man in his forties or fifties with Graves' hyperthyroidism.

The rearrangement links TRBV15 to TRBJ2-1; unclear D gene. The germline V gene encodes CDR1 LNHNV and CDR2 YYDKDF (reference sequence). The CDR3 runs to 14 residues. Trimming took off 1 base at V and 2 bases at J, with 6 bases between the two ends. Here the CDR3 DNA reads TGTGCCACCAGCAGAGGCAGAACCTACAATGAGCAGTTCTTC. Its protein product is CATSRGRTYNEQFF.

This rearrangement joins TRBV5-1 to TRBJ1-2; 8 bases fit TRBD1. V dropped 4 bases and J dropped 8; count of bases not matched to a gene: 10. CDR3 length: 14 residues. CDR1 SGHRS and CDR2 YFSETQ come from the germline V gene. The CDR3 DNA reads as TGCGCCAGCAGCGTCGACAGGGGAGTTGAAGGCTACACCTTC. Translation: CASSVDRGVEGYTF.

This clonotype was observed many times. The V call is TRBV30, the J call TRBJ2-3; D call uncertain. The germline V gene encodes CDR1 GTSNPN and CDR2 SVGIG (reference sequence). V dropped 0 bases and J dropped 8 bases, with 12 bases sitting between them. The CDR3 length is 13 residues. The CDR3 DNA reads TGTGCCTGGAGTGTAGAGCGCAGTCTTACGCAGTATTTT. This translates into CAWSVERSLTQYF.

V is TRBV7-8 and J is TRBJ2-5; D is possibly TRBD2 (6 bases). This CDR3 is 15 amino acids long. Germline loops: CDR1 SGHVS, CDR2 FQNEAQ. V was pared by 7 bases and J by 7 bases, with 22 bases between. DNA of the CDR3: TGTGCCAGCACCCTCACGAACAGTGGGCGGGGGACCCAGTACTTC. Its translation: CASTLTNSGRGTQYF.

The sample holds many counts of this clonotype. This rearrangement joins TRBV29-1 to TRBJ2-3; D may be TRBD2 (6 bases). The germline V gene encodes CDR1 SQVTM and CDR2 ANQGSEA. The CDR3 is made up of 14 amino acids. Trimming removed 8 bases at V and 1 base at J, with 16 bases between. The CDR3 sequence is CSSLRLVRTDTQYF. The CDR3 nucleotides read TGCAGCTCCCTCCGACTAGTCCGCACAGATACGCAGTATTTT.

This clonotype was observed at least ten times. The rearrangement uses TRBV10-1 and TRBJ2-7; TRBD1 aligns across 8 bases. CDR1 WNHNN and CDR2 SYGVQD come from the germline V gene (reference sequence). The CDR3 is 15 amino acids. V lost 1 base, J lost 7 bases, and 9 bases stayed unmatched. CDR3 sequence: CASSEWSGGREEQYF. The CDR3 nucleotides are TGCGCCAGCAGTGAGTGGTCAGGGGGCCGGGAAGAGCAGTACTTC.

Comments on this clonotype: This sequence may be a read error, since a much larger clone differs from it by one base. The V call is TRBV6-1, the J call TRBJ2-2; the D gene is possibly TRBD2 (6 bases). Germline V CDR1 and CDR2: MNHNS, SASEGT. V was pared by 8 bases and J by 2 bases, with 15 bases between. The CDR3 contains 15 residues. The CDR3 sequence is CASVFSGRNTGELFF. The CDR3 nucleotides read TGTGCCAGCGTGTTTAGCGGTCGAAACACCGGGGAGCTGTTTTTT.

This clonotype was recorded many times. V and J are TRBV27 and TRBJ2-7; 7 positions agree with TRBD1. This CDR3 has 15 amino acids. Germline V lookup: CDR1 MNHEY, CDR2 SMNVEV (reference sequence). The J segment lost 2 bases and the V segment lost 5 bases, leaving 9 bases of the junction unmatched. The CDR3 is CASSPRQGSAYEQYF. The CDR3 DNA is TGTGCCAGCAGTCCTCGACAGGGATCGGCCTACGAGCAGTACTTC.

This clonotype was recorded many times. The gene calls are TRBV5-1 and TRBJ2-1; 7 bases map to TRBD2. Germline trimming cut 5 bases from V and 8 bases from J; bases unmatched to any gene: 13. Germline V gives CDR1 SGHRS, CDR2 YFSETQ. The CDR3 has 15 amino acids. The CDR3 region is CASRPASGGGDEQFF. The CDR3 DNA reads as TGCGCCAGCAGGCCGGCTAGCGGAGGTGGTGATGAGCAGTTCTTC.

This clonotype was recorded at least ten times. This rearrangement joins TRBV15 to TRBJ1-2; TRBD1 is a possible D gene (5 bases). The CDR3 runs 14 residues. Germline V gene sequence: CDR1 LNHNV, CDR2 YYDKDF (reference sequence). V shed 5 bases and J shed 7 bases, with 17 bases lying between them. The CDR3 DNA is TGTGCCACCAGCTACGATCAGGGTTCCTCTGGCTACACCTTC. Its translation: CATSYDQGSSGYTF.

There are many counts of this clonotype. The V and J genes are TRBV2 and TRBJ2-3; D ambiguous. Looked up from germline, CDR1 is SNHLY and CDR2 is FYNNEI. Trimming shortened V by 6 bases and J by 0 bases, and 10 bases separated the two germline ends. The CDR3 is 14 residues long. The CDR3 reads CASRVELSTDTQYF. As DNA, the CDR3 is TGTGCCAGCAGGGTGGAGTTAAGCACAGATACGCAGTATTTT.

A single count supports this clonotype. This chain joins TRBV7-2 and TRBJ1-2; no clear D. This CDR3 comprises 16 residues. Germline lookup yields CDR1 SGHTA and CDR2 FQGNSA. The ends were cut back, 2 bases at V and 1 base at J, with 14 bases in the middle. CDR3 nucleotide sequence: TGTGCCAGCAGCTTACCCCGAATCTCGCTTAACTATGGCTACACCTTC. As protein: CASSLPRISLNYGYTF.

The chain recombines TRBV14 with TRBJ2-1; weak D call: TRBD2 (5 bases). The CDR3 covers 11 residues. Germline lookup yields CDR1 SGHDN and CDR2 FVKESK. V was pared by 4 bases and J by 9 bases, with 7 bases between. The CDR3 nucleotides read TGTGCCAGCAGCCGAGCGGCTGAGCAGTTCTTC. Its translation: CASSRAAEQFF. The entire variable domain, with the rest obtained from reference TRBV14 and TRBJ2-1, is as follows: EAGVTQFPSHSVIEKGQTVTLRCDPISGHDNLYWYRRVMGKEIKFLLHFVKESKQDESGMPNNRFLAERTGGTYSTLKVQPAELEDSGVYFCASSRAAEQFFGPGTRLTVL.

This clonotype was observed a handful of times. A much larger clone lies a single base off, so this may be a read error. The CDR3 protein is CASSWTSGRYEQYF. The CDR3 nucleotides read TGTGCCAGCAGCTGGACTAGCGGGAGGTACGAGCAGTACTTC. This rearrangement joins TRBV5-6 to TRBJ2-7, with TRBD2 identical over 14 bases. CDR1 SGHDT and CDR2 YYEEEE come from the germline V gene. The junction had 0 bases not matched to a gene; V was cut back by 3 bases and J by 4 bases. CDR3 length equals 14 residues. The variable domain in full, with the rest retrieved from reference TRBV5-6 and TRBJ2-7, is DAGVTQSPTHLIKTRGQQVTLRCSPKSGHDTVSWYQQALGQGPQFIFQYYEEEERQRGNFPDRFSGHQFPNYSSELNVNALLLGDSALYLCASSWTSGRYEQYFGPGTRLTVT.

In this sample, this clonotype turned up a few times. J is TRBJ2-1 and V is TRBV9; tentatively, D is TRBD1 (6 bases). Germline V gene sequence: CDR1 SGDLS, CDR2 YYNGEE. The CDR3 loop spans 14 amino acids. The ends were cut back, 2 bases at V and 9 bases at J, with 15 bases in the middle. The CDR3 loop is CASSVQGSAGEQFF. CDR3 coding DNA: TGTGCCAGCAGCGTCCAGGGGAGTGCGGGTGAGCAGTTCTTC. The whole variable domain, remainder taken from reference TRBV9 and TRBJ2-1, is DSGVTQTPKHLITATGQRVTLRCSPRSGDLSVYWYQQSLDQGLQFLIQYYNGEERAKGNILERFSAQQFPDLHSELNLSSLELGDSALYFCASSVQGSAGEQFFGPGTRLTVL.

The V and J genes are TRBV7-9 and TRBJ2-7; D remains ambiguous. This CDR3 is built from 14 residues. V dropped 2 bases and J dropped 5 bases, with 13 bases sitting between them. Per the germline V gene, CDR1 is SEHNR and CDR2 is FQNEAQ (reference sequence). The CDR3 here is CASSLSHSPDEQYF. The CDR3 DNA reads as TGTGCCAGCAGCTTAAGCCACTCGCCTGACGAGCAGTACTTC.

The chain joins TRBV10-3 to TRBJ2-7, with D uncertain. Trimming pared 4 bases from V and 7 bases from J, leaving 8 bases between. Germline values: CDR1 ENHRY, CDR2 SYGVKD. CDR3 length equals 11 residues. As DNA, the CDR3 is TGTGCCATCAGTGGGGTAGGAGAGCAGTACTTC. Protein sequence: CAISGVGEQYF.

The sample holds a few counts of this clonotype. The chain links TRBV9 to TRBJ2-1; 8 bases align to TRBD2. Trimming cost V 1 base and J 10 bases; bases outside gene matches: 7. In germline, CDR1 is SGDLS, CDR2 YYNGEE. The CDR3 extends over 14 amino acids. The CDR3 reads CASSVRGGAGEQFF. In DNA, the CDR3 is TGTGCCAGCAGCGTACGGGGGGGAGCTGGCGAGCAGTTCTTC.